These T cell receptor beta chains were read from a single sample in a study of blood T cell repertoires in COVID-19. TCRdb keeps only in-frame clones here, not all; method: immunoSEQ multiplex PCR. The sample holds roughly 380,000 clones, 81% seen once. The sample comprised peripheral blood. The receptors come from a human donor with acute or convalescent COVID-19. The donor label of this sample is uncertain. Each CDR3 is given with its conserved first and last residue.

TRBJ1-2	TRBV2	CASSGDRGTYGYTF
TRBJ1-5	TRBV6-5	CASSWTGDGQPQHF
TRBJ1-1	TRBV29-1	CSVEAGQRTEAFF
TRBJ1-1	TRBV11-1	CASSYRGTGEAEAFF
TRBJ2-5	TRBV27	CASRKDSARRETQYF
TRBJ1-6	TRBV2	CASSYPETDRASNSPLHF
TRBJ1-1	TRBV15	CATSDPRGNTEAFF
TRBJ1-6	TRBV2	CARAPRGSVSYNSPLHF
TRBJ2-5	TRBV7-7	CASSLEVGGGETQYF
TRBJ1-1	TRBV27	CASSLRGMGNSEAFF
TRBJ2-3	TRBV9	CASSTFRETDTQYF
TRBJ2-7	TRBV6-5	CASSLDRTYEQYF
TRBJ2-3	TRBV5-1	CASSYLAGTSTDTQYF
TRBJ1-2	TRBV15	CATSRDRFNYGYTF
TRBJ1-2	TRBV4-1	CASSQDPAGALAYGYTF
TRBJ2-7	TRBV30	CAWSKGISYEQYF
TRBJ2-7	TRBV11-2	CASSLEQGGYEQYF
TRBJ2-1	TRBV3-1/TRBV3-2	CASSQDTGGLNNEQFF
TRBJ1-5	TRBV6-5	CASRTGGFQPQHF
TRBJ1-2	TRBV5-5	CASSLEGAYGYTF
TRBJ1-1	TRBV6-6	CAARTEREAFF
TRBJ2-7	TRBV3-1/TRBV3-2	CASSQSGTAFLREQYF
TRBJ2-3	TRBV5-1	CASQTSTDTQYF
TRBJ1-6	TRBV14	CASSQEGRNSPLHF
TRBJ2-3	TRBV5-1	CASSFKQAYTDTQYF
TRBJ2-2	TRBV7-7	CASSPGTGETGELFF
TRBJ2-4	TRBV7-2	CASSHSGSGAKNIQYF
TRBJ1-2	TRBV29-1	CSVDWGGANYGYTF
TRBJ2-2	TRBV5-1	CASSWRGGNTGELFF
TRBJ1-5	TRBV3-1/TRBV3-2	CASSQTNRGPNQPQHF
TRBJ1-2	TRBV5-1	CASAREAATHYGYTF
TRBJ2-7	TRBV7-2	CASSPRLVYYEQYF
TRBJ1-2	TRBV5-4	CASSLVGREYGYTF
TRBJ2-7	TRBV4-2	CASSQEAKPTYEQYF
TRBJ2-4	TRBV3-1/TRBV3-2	CASSPRGRETKNIQYF
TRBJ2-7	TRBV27	CASSLLHSTGPNEQYF
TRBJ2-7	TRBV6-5	CASNRTPASYEQYF
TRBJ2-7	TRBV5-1	CASSFTGSSYEQYF
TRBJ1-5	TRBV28	CAGRRATGSNQPQHF
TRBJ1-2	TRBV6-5	CASTWGGSGYTF
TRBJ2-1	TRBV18	CASSQLGGFNNEQFF
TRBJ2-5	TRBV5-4	CASSQTSQETQYF
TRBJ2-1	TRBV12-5	CASGLPATSGPYNEQFF
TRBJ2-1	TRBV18	CASSPGGRGNNEQFF
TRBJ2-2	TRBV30	CARTGTGRTGELFF
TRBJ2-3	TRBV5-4	CASSPGTRGTDTQYF
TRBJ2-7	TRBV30	CAWAGDPYEQYF
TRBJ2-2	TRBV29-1	CSSRDPNTGELFF
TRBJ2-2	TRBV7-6	CASSPPGLPNTGELFF
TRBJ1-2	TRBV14	CASSHTGNYGYTF
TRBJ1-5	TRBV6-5	CAVGTGIQPQHF
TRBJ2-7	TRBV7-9	CASSSSSGLSYEQYF
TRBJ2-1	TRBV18	CASSSGTSGYSYNEQFF
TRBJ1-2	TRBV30	CAWSGGTGGYGYTF
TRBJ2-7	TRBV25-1	CASSERGGAREQYF
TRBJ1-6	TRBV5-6	CASSFRGPNSPLHF
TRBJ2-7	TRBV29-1	CSVEDGVSSYEQYF